The 2 T cell receptor beta chains listed next were all sequenced from one sample in a study of shared clonotypes between healthy human individuals. Only in-frame clones appear in the TCRdb table, and some are missing; sequencing was by immunoSEQ multiplex PCR. The sample has about 2.1 million clones; 93% are singletons. Selected positively for CCR7 and CD45RO-negative, naive CD8 cells excluded terminally differentiated effector memory CD45RA+ cells. The sequenced material came from naive CD8+ T cells from PBMCs. The receptor set was obtained from a man aged 18 to 35 in good health. Some clones in this sample may be carry-over from other donors' samples.

The DNA for the CDR3 is TGTGCCAGCAGCCTAACTTCAAGGCAAGAAGCTTTCTTT. It codes for CASSLTSRQEAFF. V usage is TRBV11-3 and J usage is TRBJ1-1; D is unclear. This CDR3 has 13 residues. Deletions cut 5 bases from V and 8 bases from J, with 15 bases between. Looked up from germline, CDR1 is SGHNT and CDR2 is YENEEA.

The CDR3 DNA reads as TGTGCCAGCTTAAAGCGGTCCGACTACGAGCAGTACTTC. Translated, it gives CASLKRSDYEQYF. This chain links TRBV2 with TRBJ2-7, with D possibly TRBD2 on 5 matching bases. V was cut by 8 bases and J by 3 bases, with 14 bases left in between. CDR1 SNHLY and CDR2 FYNNEI come from the germline V gene. The CDR3 has 13 amino acids.